Sequencing of this T cell receptor (beta chain) was carried out in a study of blood T cell repertoires in COVID-19. This CDR3 spans 15 amino acids. Trimming took 6 bases from V and 2 from J, leaving 13 bases between them. CDR1 is MDHEN and CDR2 is SYDVKM in the germline V gene. Method: immunoSEQ multiplex PCR; TCRdb's copy keeps in-frame clones and lacks some. This sample carries 350,000 to 500,000 clones, roughly 84% of them seen once, and the ten largest clones take approximately 1.5%. The chain couples TRBV28 to TRBJ1-4, with no clear D. This TCR derives from a woman younger than 30 who had been exposed to COVID-19. Sequencing input: PBMCs or T cells enriched from blood (not recorded which). The CDR3 sequence: CASSPWGGTNEKLFF. The CDR3 DNA is TGTGCCAGCAGCCCGTGGGGAGGGACTAATGAAAAACTGTTTTTT.